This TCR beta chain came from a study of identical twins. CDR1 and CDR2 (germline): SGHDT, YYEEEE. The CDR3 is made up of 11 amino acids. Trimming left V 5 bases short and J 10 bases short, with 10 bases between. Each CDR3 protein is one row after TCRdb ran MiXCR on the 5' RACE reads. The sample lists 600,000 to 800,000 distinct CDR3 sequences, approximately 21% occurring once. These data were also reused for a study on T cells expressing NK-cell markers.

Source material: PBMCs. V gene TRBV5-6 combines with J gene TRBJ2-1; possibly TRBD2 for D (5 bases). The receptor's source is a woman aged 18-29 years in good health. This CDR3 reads CASRREWEQFF. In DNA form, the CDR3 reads TGTGCCAGCAGACGGGAATGGGAGCAGTTCTTC.